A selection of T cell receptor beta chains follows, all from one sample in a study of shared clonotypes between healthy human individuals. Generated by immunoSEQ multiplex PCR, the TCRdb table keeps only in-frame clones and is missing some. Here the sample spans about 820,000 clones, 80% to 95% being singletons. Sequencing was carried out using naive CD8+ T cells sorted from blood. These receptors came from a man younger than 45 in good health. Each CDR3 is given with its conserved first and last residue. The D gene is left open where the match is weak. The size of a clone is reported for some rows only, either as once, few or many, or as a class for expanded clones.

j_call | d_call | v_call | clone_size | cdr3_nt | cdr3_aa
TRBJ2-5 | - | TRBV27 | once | TGTGCCAGCAGTCAGGGATCCGGGACCCAGTACTTC | CASSQGSGTQYF
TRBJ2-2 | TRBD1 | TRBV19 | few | TGTGCCACCGGGACAGGCCTGTTTCAAACCGGGGAGCTGTTTTTT | CATGTGLFQTGELFF
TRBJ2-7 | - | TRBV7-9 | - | TGTGCCAGCAGCTCCGAACAGGGTCAGTACTTC | CASSSEQGQYF
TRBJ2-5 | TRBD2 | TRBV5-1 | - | TGCGCCAGCAGCTTGACACTAGCGGGAGGACAAGAGACCCAGTACTTC | CASSLTLAGGQETQYF
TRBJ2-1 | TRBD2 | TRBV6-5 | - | TGTGCCAGCAGTTATGCTAGCGGGAGCTACAATGAGCAGTTCTTC | CASSYASGSYNEQFF
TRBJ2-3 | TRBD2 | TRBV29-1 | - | TGCAGCGTGACGGACGCGGGACTAGCCACAGATACGCAGTATTTT | CSVTDAGLATDTQYF
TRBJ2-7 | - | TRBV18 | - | TGTGCCAGCTCACAGTTCCCCGGCCCGAGCTCCTACGAGCAGTACTTC | CASSQFPGPSSYEQYF
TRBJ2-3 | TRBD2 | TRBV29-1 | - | TGCAGCGTTATTCTACTAGCGGGAGAGGCAGATACGCAGTATTTT | CSVILLAGEADTQYF
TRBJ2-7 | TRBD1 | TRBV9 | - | TGTGCCAGCAGCGTGGTGACAGGGACCGAGCAGTACTTC | CASSVVTGTEQYF
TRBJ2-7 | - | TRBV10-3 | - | TGTGCCATCAGTGAAGCATACTACGAGCAGTACTTC | CAISEAYYEQYF
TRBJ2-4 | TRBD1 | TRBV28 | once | TGTGCCAGCAGTCTTAAACAGGGGTTAGGCAAAAACATTCAGTACTTC | CASSLKQGLGKNIQYF
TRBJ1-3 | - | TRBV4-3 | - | TGCGCCAGCAGCCCCGGACAATTCTCTGGAAACACCATATATTTT | CASSPGQFSGNTIYF
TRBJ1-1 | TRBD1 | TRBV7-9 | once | TGTGCCAGCAGCCCCCGGGACAGGCTTATGAACACTGAAGCTTTCTTT | CASSPRDRLMNTEAFF
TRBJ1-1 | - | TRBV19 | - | TGTGCCAGTAGTATAAACGCGCCGAACACTGAAGCTTTCTTT | CASSINAPNTEAFF
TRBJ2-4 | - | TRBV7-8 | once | TGTGCCAGCAGCCCTAGCTCAGGGTGGAACATTCAGTACTTC | CASSPSSGWNIQYF
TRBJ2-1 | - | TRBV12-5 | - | TGTGCTAGTGGTTCAGGGCTAGATGAGCAGTTCTTC | CASGSGLDEQFF
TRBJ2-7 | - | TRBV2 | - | TGTGCCAGCAGTGGGCTTGGTGCGTACTTC | CASSGLGAYF
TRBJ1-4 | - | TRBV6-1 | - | TGTGCCAGCAGTGAAGGGGGGGTTTTTAATGAAAAACTGTTTTTT | CASSEGGVFNEKLFF
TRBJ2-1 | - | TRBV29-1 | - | TGCAGCACAGCCTCGGATGAGCAGTTCTTC | CSTASDEQFF
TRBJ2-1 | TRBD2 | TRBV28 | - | TGTGCCAGCAGTTTAAGCGGGACTCACAATGAGCAGTTCTTC | CASSLSGTHNEQFF
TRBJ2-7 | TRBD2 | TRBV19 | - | TGTGCCAGTGGAATAGCGGGAGCTAGCTACGAGCAGTACTTC | CASGIAGASYEQYF
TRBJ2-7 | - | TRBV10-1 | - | TGCGCCAGCAGTGAGTCGATCCAAAGTTACGAGCAGTACTTC | CASSESIQSYEQYF
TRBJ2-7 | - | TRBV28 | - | TGTGCCAGCAGTCGACGGACGGCTCAGGTAGGCGAGCAGTACTTC | CASSRRTAQVGEQYF
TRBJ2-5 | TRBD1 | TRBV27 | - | TGTGCCAGCAACCAACAGGGGGCGGCGGAGACCCAGTACTTC | CASNQQGAAETQYF
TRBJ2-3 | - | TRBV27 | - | TGTGCCAGCCGAGCCTGGGACATCGAGTTTGGTAGGAAGTATTTT | CASRAWDIEFGRKYF
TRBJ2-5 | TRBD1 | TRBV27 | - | TGTGCCAGCAGTCTCCGGGACAGGGAAGAGACCCAGTACTTC | CASSLRDREETQYF
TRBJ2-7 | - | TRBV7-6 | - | TGTGCCAGCAGCTTACCGGCGTCTGACGAGCAGTACTTC | CASSLPASDEQYF
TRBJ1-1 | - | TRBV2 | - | TGTGCCAGCTGGACCTACACTGAAGCTTTCTTT | CASWTYTEAFF
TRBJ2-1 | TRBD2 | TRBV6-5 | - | TGTGCCAGCAGCCCCGGGACTAGCGGTTACAATGAGCAGTTCTTC | CASSPGTSGYNEQFF
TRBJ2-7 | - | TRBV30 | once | TGTGCCTGGAGTGTACTAAGGGCCGAGCAGTACTTC | CAWSVLRAEQYF
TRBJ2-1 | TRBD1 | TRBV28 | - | TGTGCCAGCAGTTTCCGGGACAGGGAGCTCTACAATGAGCAGTTCTTC | CASSFRDRELYNEQFF